One sample yielded the 9 T cell receptor beta chains listed below, sequenced in a study of tumor-infiltrating lymphocytes in primary liver carcinoma. RNA isolated from unsorted whole blood supplied the blood RNA, with germline DNA also extracted. A constant-region primer served to make TCR beta cDNA from approximately 490 ng total RNA. TCR beta libraries came from three nested multiplex PCR rounds using slightly modified ARM-PCR. Rounds one and two of PCR, each of about 10 cycles, were primed with TRBV1-TRBV30 forward primers and a C-beta reverse primer. TCRdb independently ran MiXCR on the multiplex PCR reads; one entry per CDR3 protein. The profile shows about 320,000 distinct CDR3 sequences, 65% of them singletons. Sequences were obtained from peripheral blood. The receptors stem from a man aged 35 to 55 with primary liver carcinoma and hepatitis B virus infection.

Regarding this clonotype: Germline and junction disagree at one end, which may indicate a read error. The chain links TRBV29-1 to TRBJ1-1; weak D call: TRBD1 (6 bases). Germline assignment: CDR1 SQVTM and CDR2 ANQGSEA. This CDR3 region has 13 residues. In DNA, the CDR3 is TGCAGTGTTGAAGGGGGTATGAGCACTGAAGCTTTCTTT. This sequence encodes CSVEGGMSTEAFF.

Note on this clonotype: The conserved phenylalanine or tryptophan is not found at the CDR3 terminus, so this likely reflects a read error. The chain couples TRBV12-3 or TRBV12-4 to TRBJ2-7; D is unresolved. This CDR3 spans 13 amino acids. Trimming removed 4 bases at V and 7 bases at J, with 14 bases between. The CDR3 bases are TGTGCCAGCAGTTACGGGCCCCCCAATGAGCAGTACTCC. Protein: CASSYGPPNEQYS.

This chain connects TRBV11-1 to TRBJ2-5; 14 bases are a match to TRBD2. CDR3 length equals 19 residues. The germline V gene encodes CDR1 SGHAT and CDR2 FQDESV (reference sequence). J was trimmed by 2 bases and V by 2 bases; bases with no gene match: 10. The CDR3 is CASSLKGTSGRVEQETQYF. The CDR3 DNA sequence: TGTGCCAGCAGCTTAAAGGGGACTAGCGGGAGAGTCGAACAAGAGACCCAGTACTTC.

Note on this clonotype: Compared with germline, one end of the junction differs, possibly owing to a read error. The CDR3 is CASSLVRTDTGVLFF. DNA of the CDR3: TGTGCCAGCAGCTTAGTGCGGACTGACACCGGGGTGCTGTTTTTT. The genes are TRBV11-2 and TRBJ2-2; weak D call: TRBD2 (5 bases). The germline CDR1 and CDR2 sequences are SGHAT and FQNNGV. The CDR3 covers 15 residues.

As for this clonotype: Since a much larger clone is just one base distant, this may be a read error. This chain connects TRBV12-3 or TRBV12-4 to TRBJ2-1, with D tentatively TRBD2 (5 bases). The length of the CDR3 is 16 residues. The CDR3 sequence is CVSSLSPAEIYNEQFF. CDR3 DNA sequence: TGTGTCAGCAGTTTATCCCCAGCGGAGATCTACAATGAGCAGTTCTTC.

V is TRBV4-3 and J is TRBJ2-3; 12 bases are shared with TRBD2. Germline CDR1 and CDR2: LGHNA and YSLEER. V dropped 8 bases and J dropped 2; count of bases not matched to a gene: 14. The CDR3 loop spans 18 amino acids. Here the CDR3 reads CASCQGTTSGRLTDTQYF. The DNA for the CDR3 is TGCGCCAGCTGTCAAGGTACCACTAGCGGGAGGCTCACAGATACGCAGTATTTT.

The V call is TRBV28, the J call TRBJ1-5; 10 bases map to TRBD1. Trimming cost V 5 bases and J 7 bases; bases outside gene matches: 14. Germline V lookup: CDR1 MDHEN, CDR2 SYDVKM. The CDR3 covers 17 residues. The CDR3 DNA follows: TGTGCCAGCAGTCCTACGGACAGGGGGTTACACCGGCAGCCCCAGCATTTT. Its translation: CASSPTDRGLHRQPQHF.

The gene calls are TRBV19 and TRBJ2-3; 9 nucleotides agree with TRBD2. Germline V CDR1 and CDR2: LNHDA, SQIVND (reference sequence). CDR3 length equals 15 residues. Germline trimming cut 4 bases from V and 2 bases from J; bases unmatched to any gene: 4. CDR3 sequence (DNA): TGTGCCAGTAGTAACGAGCGGGGGGCCACAGATACGCAGTATTTT. Translating gives CASSNERGATDTQYF.

As concerns this clonotype: The junction departs from germline at one end; a sequencing error may be responsible. This chain uses TRBV11-2 with TRBJ1-2; maybe TRBD1 (6 bases). CDR3 size: 14 residues. Germline-derived CDR1 and CDR2 are SGHAT and FQNNGV. The CDR3 loop reads CASSTGHFNYGHTF. CDR3 bases: TGTGCCAGCAGCACGGGACACTTTAACTATGGCCACACCTTC.